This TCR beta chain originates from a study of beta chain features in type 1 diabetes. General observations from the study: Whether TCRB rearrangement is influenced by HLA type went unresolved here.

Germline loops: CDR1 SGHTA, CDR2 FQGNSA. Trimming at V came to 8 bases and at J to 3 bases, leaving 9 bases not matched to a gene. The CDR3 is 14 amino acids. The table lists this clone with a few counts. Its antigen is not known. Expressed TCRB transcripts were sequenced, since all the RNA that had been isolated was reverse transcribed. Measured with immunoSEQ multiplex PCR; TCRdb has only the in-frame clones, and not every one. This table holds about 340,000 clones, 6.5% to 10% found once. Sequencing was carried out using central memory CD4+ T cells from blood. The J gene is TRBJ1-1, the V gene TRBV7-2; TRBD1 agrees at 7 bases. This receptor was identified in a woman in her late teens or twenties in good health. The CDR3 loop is CASAYDGQDTEAFF. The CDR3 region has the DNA TGTGCCAGCGCTTATGATGGACAGGACACTGAAGCTTTCTTT.